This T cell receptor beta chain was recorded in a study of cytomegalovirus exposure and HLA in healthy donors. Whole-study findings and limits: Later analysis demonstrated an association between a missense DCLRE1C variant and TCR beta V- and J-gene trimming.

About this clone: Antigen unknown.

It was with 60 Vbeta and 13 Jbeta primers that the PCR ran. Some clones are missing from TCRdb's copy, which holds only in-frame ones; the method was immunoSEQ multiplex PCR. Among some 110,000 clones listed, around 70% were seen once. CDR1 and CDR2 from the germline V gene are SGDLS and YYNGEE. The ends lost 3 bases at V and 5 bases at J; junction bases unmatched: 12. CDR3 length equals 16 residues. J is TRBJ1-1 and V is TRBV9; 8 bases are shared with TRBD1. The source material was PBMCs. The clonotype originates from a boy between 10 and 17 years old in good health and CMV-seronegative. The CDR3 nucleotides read TGTGCCAGCAGCGCCCGACAGGGGCAAATGGGAACTGAAGCTTTCTTT. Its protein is CASSARQGQMGTEAFF. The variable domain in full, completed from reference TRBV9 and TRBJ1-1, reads DSGVTQTPKHLITATGQRVTLRCSPRSGDLSVYWYQQSLDQGLQFLIQYYNGEERAKGNILERFSAQQFPDLHSELNLSSLELGDSALYFCASSARQGQMGTEAFFGQGTRLTVV.